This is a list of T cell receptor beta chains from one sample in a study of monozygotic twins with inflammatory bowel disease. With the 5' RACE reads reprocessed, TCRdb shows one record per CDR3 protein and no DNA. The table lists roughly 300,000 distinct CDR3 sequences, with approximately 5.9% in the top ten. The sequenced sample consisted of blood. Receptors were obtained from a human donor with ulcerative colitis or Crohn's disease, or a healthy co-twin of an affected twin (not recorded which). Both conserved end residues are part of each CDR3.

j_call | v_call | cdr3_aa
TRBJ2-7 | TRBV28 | CASNPGHALYEQYF
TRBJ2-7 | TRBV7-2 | CASSLVRTGGGYEQYF
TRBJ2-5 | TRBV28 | CASNGGGVGQETQYF
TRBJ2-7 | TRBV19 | CASSNGQAGGDEQYF
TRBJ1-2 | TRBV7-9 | CASSLSRAGGGYTF
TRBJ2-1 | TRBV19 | CATRDRGYNEQFF
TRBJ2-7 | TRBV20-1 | CSVVGSRGEQYF
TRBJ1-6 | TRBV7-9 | CASSKKPGQGYNSPLHF
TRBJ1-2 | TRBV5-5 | CASRPDRGSGGYTF
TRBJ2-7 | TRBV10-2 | CASSYSGNRYEQYF
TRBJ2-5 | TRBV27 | CASSAIIGGGETQYF
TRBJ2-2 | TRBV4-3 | CASSQVLAGVRELFF
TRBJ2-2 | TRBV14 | CASSRVERGGVNTGELFF
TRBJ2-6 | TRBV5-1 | CASSYGVVRGSGANVLTF
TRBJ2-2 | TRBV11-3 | CASSFGGLEGTGELFF
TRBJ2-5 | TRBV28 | CASSLSRTGVLVTQYF
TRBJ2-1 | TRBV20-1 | CSGGTGLAGAQFF
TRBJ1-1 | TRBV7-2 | CASSLEVRDRGQEAFF
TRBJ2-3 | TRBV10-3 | CASQPDGTDTQYF
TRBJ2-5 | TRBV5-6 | CASSFLAGRETQYF
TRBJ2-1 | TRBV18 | CASSPGGLAFDEQFF
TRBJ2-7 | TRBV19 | CASSRTVNYEQYF
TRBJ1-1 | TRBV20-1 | CSAPGALRDTEAFF
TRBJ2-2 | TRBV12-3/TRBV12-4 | CASRRTGRRGELFF
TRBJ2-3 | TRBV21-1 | CASNLGGSGRIVDTQYF
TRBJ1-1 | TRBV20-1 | CSARDSGGNTEAFF
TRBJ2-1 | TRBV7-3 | CASSSHAESYEQFF
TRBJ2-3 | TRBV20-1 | CSARDLTSGFADTQYF
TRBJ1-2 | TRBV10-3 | CAISVLRSGQRGYTF
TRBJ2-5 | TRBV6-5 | CASSYSMTGVRETQYF
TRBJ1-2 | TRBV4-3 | CASSLTVIRTGGMFGYTF
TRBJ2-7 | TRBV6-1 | CAINRQGSYEQYF
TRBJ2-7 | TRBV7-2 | CASSARQGGNEQYF
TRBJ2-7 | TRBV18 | CASSPKINPNSYEQYF
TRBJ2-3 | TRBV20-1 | CSAFPPGLGPDTQYF
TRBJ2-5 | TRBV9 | CASETGGAETQYF
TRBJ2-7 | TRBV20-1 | CSARQLAGIDEQYF
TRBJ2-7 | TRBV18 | CASSPPNRYEQYF
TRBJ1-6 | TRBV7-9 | CASSLVVASPLHF
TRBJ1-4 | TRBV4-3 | CASSQNPLQGENEKLFF
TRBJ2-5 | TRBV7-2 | CASSLAGVRETQYF
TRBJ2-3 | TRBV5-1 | CASSRIGQGGGDTQYF
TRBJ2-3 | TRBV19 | CASSWISGTTDTQYF
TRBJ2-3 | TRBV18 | CASSPPGGTDTQYF
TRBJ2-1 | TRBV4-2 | CASSPPRDSSSYNEQFF
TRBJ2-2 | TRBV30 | CAWDKSGYRTGELFF
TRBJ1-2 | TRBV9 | CASSDWTGGNYGYTF
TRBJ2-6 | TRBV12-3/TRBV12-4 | CASSPGTMLSGANVLTF